Listed below are T cell receptor beta chains from one sample, sequenced in a study of T cells in Graves' hyperthyroidism and ophthalmopathy. TCRdb called the multiplex PCR reads again in MiXCR, with one record for every CDR3 protein. The sample lists 560,000 or so distinct CDR3 sequences, around 46% occurring once. The material sequenced was peripheral blood or thyroid tissue (not recorded which). These receptors were collected from a woman under 30 with Graves' hyperthyroidism. Both conserved end residues are part of each CDR3. The D gene is left open where the match is weak. A clone size is listed for some rows: how often the clone was seen (once, few, many), or a class if it is expanded.

clone_size	j_call	d_call	v_call	cdr3_nt	cdr3_aa
.	TRBJ1-4	TRBD1	TRBV19	TGTGCCAGTAGTATCGCGGGGACAGGCGTAGAAAAACTGTTTTTT	CASSIAGTGVEKLFF
.	TRBJ2-5	.	TRBV12-3/TRBV12-4	TGTGCCAGCAGTTTACGGATAACGGGCCAAGAGACCCAGTACTTC	CASSLRITGQETQYF
.	TRBJ1-1	.	TRBV24-1	TGTGCCACCAGTGAGGGGGCAGTCACTGAAGCTTTCTTT	CATSEGAVTEAFF
many	TRBJ1-4	TRBD1	TRBV24-1	TGTGCCACCAGGGGTACAGGGGGAACTAATGAAAAACTGTTTTTT	CATRGTGGTNEKLFF
many	TRBJ2-2	TRBD1	TRBV7-3	TGTGCCAGCAGCTTGGACAGGGCCGGGGAGCTGTTTTTT	CASSLDRAGELFF
.	TRBJ2-3	.	TRBV24-1	TGTGCCACGGCGCGGAGGTCGTCTGGGGCAGATACGCAGTATTTT	CATARRSSGADTQYF
few	TRBJ2-2	TRBD2	TRBV7-2	TGTGCCAGTTCCCCCGGGACTACGAACACCGGGGAGCTGTTTTTT	CASSPGTTNTGELFF
.	TRBJ2-1	.	TRBV7-2	TGTGCCAGCAGCTTAGACTGGGGGGAATCGGCCAATGAGCAGTTCTTC	CASSLDWGESANEQFF
once	TRBJ2-2	.	TRBV5-1	TGCGCCAGCAGCTTGTTTTTGGGATACACCGGGGAGCTGTTTTTT	CASSLFLGYTGELFF
.	TRBJ2-7	.	TRBV7-6	TGTGCCAGCAGCCCCCCATCGGCGGGAAGGGAGCAGTACTTC	CASSPPSAGREQYF
few	TRBJ1-4	TRBD1	TRBV19	TGTGCCAGTACCCGGACAGGGGAGGATGAAAAACTGTTTTTT	CASTRTGEDEKLFF
.	TRBJ1-1	.	TRBV29-1	TGCAGCGTTGTCTCGGCGTGGAGGGACACTGAAGCTTTCTTT	CSVVSAWRDTEAFF
few	TRBJ1-4	.	TRBV2	TGTGCCAGCAGTTTAGACGGGCAGGGCGGTGAAAAACTGTTTTTT	CASSLDGQGGEKLFF
.	TRBJ1-2	.	TRBV7-9	TGTGCCAGCAGCTATGGGACCGATGCTGGCTACACCTTC	CASSYGTDAGYTF
few	TRBJ1-2	.	TRBV12-3/TRBV12-4	TGTGCCAGCAGTTTAAGGCACCTTAACTATGGCTACACCTTC	CASSLRHLNYGYTF
many	TRBJ2-7	.	TRBV15	TGTGCCACCAGCAGAGATAGGGTGCTCGAGCAGTACTTC	CATSRDRVLEQYF
.	TRBJ2-7	.	TRBV10-3	TGTGCCACCCTAGATGCCTACGAGCAGTACTTC	CATLDAYEQYF
many	TRBJ1-6	TRBD1	TRBV7-3	TGTGCCAGCAGCTTAGGACAGGGAGGGAGTTCACCCCTCCACTTT	CASSLGQGGSSPLHF
few	TRBJ1-5	.	TRBV27	TGTGCCACCGCACCAACTTATTATCAGCCCCAGCATTTT	CATAPTYYQPQHF
.	TRBJ1-1	.	TRBV19	TGTGCCAGTATGAGACAGTTGAACACTGAAGCTTTCTTT	CASMRQLNTEAFF
.	TRBJ1-3	.	TRBV6-5	TGTGCCAGCAGTCCAATATATGGCAGTCTTCTCTCTGGAAACACCATATATTTT	CASSPIYGSLLSGNTIYF
.	TRBJ1-2	.	TRBV4-3	TGCGCCAGCAGCCAAAGGAATGGCTACACCTTC	CASSQRNGYTF
once	TRBJ1-5	TRBD1	TRBV2	TGTGCCAGCAGTGCGGGACAGGGGAAGGGTCAGCCCCAGCATTTT	CASSAGQGKGQPQHF
once	TRBJ1-1	.	TRBV11-1	TGTGCCAGCAGCTTTGGGGATAAGAACACTGAAGCTTTCTTT	CASSFGDKNTEAFF
few	TRBJ2-2	TRBD1	TRBV9	TGCGCCAGCAGCTCGATCCCCGGGACAGGGAACACCGGGGAGCTGTTTTTT	CASSSIPGTGNTGELFF
few	TRBJ2-5	TRBD1	TRBV14	TGTGCCAGCAGGAGGACAGGGAGAGGGTCGGAGACCCAGTACTTC	CASRRTGRGSETQYF
many	TRBJ1-5	TRBD1	TRBV7-6	TGTGCCAGCAGCTTAGAGGGGGCAGGACAGCCCCAGCATTTT	CASSLEGAGQPQHF
many	TRBJ2-7	TRBD1	TRBV7-6	TGTGCCAGCAGCCCCTTCCAGGGGGCGGGCGAGCAGTACTTC	CASSPFQGAGEQYF
few	TRBJ1-5	.	TRBV14	TGTGCCAGCAGCCAAGATCCCAATCAGCCCCAGCATTTT	CASSQDPNQPQHF
.	TRBJ1-1	.	TRBV2	TGTGCCAGCAGCCCTGATAGGGGGTCTGTGAACACTGAAGCTTTCTTT	CASSPDRGSVNTEAFF
.	TRBJ1-3	.	TRBV5-1	TGCGCCAGCAGCTCGGAGACATACCCTAACACCATATATTTT	CASSSETYPNTIYF
few	TRBJ1-1	TRBD1	TRBV7-9	TGTGCCAGCAGCTTGCAGGGGGAGAAAGCTGAAGCTTTCTTT	CASSLQGEKAEAFF
.	TRBJ1-6	TRBD1	TRBV2	TGTGCCAGCAGACCTGGACAGGGGTCGAGTTCACCCCTCCACTTT	CASRPGQGSSSPLHF
once	TRBJ2-1	TRBD2	TRBV11-1	TGTGCCAGCTGCCTAGCGGGAAGGAATGAGCAGTTCTTC	CASCLAGRNEQFF
.	TRBJ1-2	.	TRBV11-2	TGTGCCAGCAGCTTTTGGGGGTTGAGTGGCTACACCTTC	CASSFWGLSGYTF
.	TRBJ1-6	.	TRBV7-8	TGTGCCAGCAGCTTAGAGTGGGATTCCCAAAGGGGGTCACCCCTCCACTTT	CASSLEWDSQRGSPLHF
.	TRBJ1-5	TRBD1	TRBV19	TGTGCCAGTAGTATCGTAGGATGGGACAGGGGGTTCGGCAATCAGCCCCAGCATTTT	CASSIVGWDRGFGNQPQHF
many	TRBJ1-2	.	TRBV29-1	TGCAGCGTTGAAGGAACAGGGTTTGAGTATGGCTACACCTTC	CSVEGTGFEYGYTF
few	TRBJ1-4	.	TRBV14	TGTGCCAGCAGCCAAGATCTCCGAGGCGAAAAACTGTTTTTT	CASSQDLRGEKLFF
.	TRBJ2-7	.	TRBV10-3	TGTGCCACCAGTGATCCCGGGGCATGGGATGGCTACGAGCAGTACTTC	CATSDPGAWDGYEQYF
many	TRBJ2-5	.	TRBV15	TGTGCCACCAGCTTTGGGAGCGAGACCCAGTACTTC	CATSFGSETQYF
.	TRBJ2-2	TRBD1	TRBV19	TGTGCCAGTTCCCGGGACAGGGGGCGCAGCACCGGGGAGCTGTTTTTT	CASSRDRGRSTGELFF
many	TRBJ2-5	TRBD2	TRBV2	TGTGCCAGCGCTCTAGCGGGAGTCGGTCAAGAGACCCAGTACTTC	CASALAGVGQETQYF
.	TRBJ2-5	.	TRBV4-3	TGCGCCAGCAGCCGCGGGTTTAAAGAGACCCAGTACTTC	CASSRGFKETQYF
.	TRBJ2-7	.	TRBV5-1	TGCGCCAGCAGCTTGGCCGGGGGGCGATTGCACGAGCAGTACTTC	CASSLAGGRLHEQYF
.	TRBJ1-2	TRBD1	TRBV2	TGTGCCAGCAGTAGGACAGGGGCTGGCTACACCTTC	CASSRTGAGYTF
many	TRBJ2-5	.	TRBV2	TGTGCCAGCAGTGAAGCGTACAGGGTACAGGAGACCCAGTACTTC	CASSEAYRVQETQYF
.	TRBJ2-7	.	TRBV7-2	TGTGCCAGCAGCTTGCTATTGGGGGCCGAGCAGTACTTC	CASSLLLGAEQYF
many	TRBJ2-2	.	TRBV10-3	TGTGCCACCTACGACAGCTCTTTTAACACCGGGGAGCTGTTTTTT	CATYDSSFNTGELFF
few	TRBJ2-7	TRBD2	TRBV20-1	TGCAGTGCTAGTACTAGCGGGAGAGGTCAGCAGTACTTC	CSASTSGRGQQYF
.	TRBJ2-3	.	TRBV7-2	TGTGCCAGCAGTCCGGCCCCTCCCTGGGATACGCAGTATTTT	CASSPAPPWDTQYF
few	TRBJ1-1	.	TRBV19	TGTGCCAGTAGTACTACCGGTCCTGGTGGGTGGACTGAAGCTTTCTTT	CASSTTGPGGWTEAFF
few	TRBJ2-7	.	TRBV2	TGTGCCAGCAGATCGGACGGCTCCTACGAGCAGTACTTC	CASRSDGSYEQYF
once	TRBJ1-2	.	TRBV29-1	TGCAGCGTTGAAGGGGCCGAACGCTACACCTTC	CSVEGAERYTF